The T cell receptor (beta chain) under discussion was sequenced for a study of blood T cell repertoires in COVID-19. Study-wide context: Both acute and convalescent COVID-19 samples were obtained from the United States, Italy and Spain. T cells, B-cell-depleted T cells, or PBMCs supplied cDNA or gDNA.

Sequenced by immunoSEQ multiplex PCR; TCRdb stores in-frame clones only, minus some. The data hold around 170,000 clones, with approximately 80% observed a single time. Germline V gene data show CDR1 as SGHAT and CDR2 as FQNNGV. Between the trimmed V and J ends, which lost 6 bases and 3 bases, there was a span of 9 bases. This CDR3 comprises 13 residues. Recovered Cohort 3 donors showed two negative PCRs, clearance, or symptom resolution. The sample consisted of PBMCs or T cells enriched from blood (not recorded which). The clonotype comes from a man aged 50-60 years who had recovered from COVID-19. The gene calls are TRBV11-2 and TRBJ1-5; no reliable D call. For the CDR3, the DNA is TGTGCCAGCAGTTTGCGATCCAATCAGCCCCAGCATTTT. This translates into CASSLRSNQPQHF.